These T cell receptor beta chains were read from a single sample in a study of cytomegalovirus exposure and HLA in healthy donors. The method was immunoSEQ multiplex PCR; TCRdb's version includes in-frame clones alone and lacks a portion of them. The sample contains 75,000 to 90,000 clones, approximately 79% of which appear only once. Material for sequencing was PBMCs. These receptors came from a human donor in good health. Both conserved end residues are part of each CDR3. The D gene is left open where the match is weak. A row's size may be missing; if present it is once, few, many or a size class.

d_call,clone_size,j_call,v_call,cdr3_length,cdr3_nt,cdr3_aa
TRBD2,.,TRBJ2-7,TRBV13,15,TGTGCCAGCAGTCCCGGACTAGCGGACTCCTACGAGCAGTACTTC,CASSPGLADSYEQYF
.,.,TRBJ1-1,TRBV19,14,TGTGCCAGTAGTATATCCAGGATGAACACTGAAGCTTTCTTT,CASSISRMNTEAFF
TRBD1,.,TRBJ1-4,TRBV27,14,TGTGCCAGCAGTATAGACAGGGGTGTTGAAAAACTGTTTTTT,CASSIDRGVEKLFF
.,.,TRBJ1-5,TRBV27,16,TGTGCCAGCAGTCCGGCGGGGCGCCTGGGTAATCAGCCCCAGCATTTT,CASSPAGRLGNQPQHF
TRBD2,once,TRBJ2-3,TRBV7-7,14,TGTGCCAGCAGCAGGGGACTAAACACAGATACGCAGTATTTT,CASSRGLNTDTQYF
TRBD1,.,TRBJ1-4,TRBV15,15,TGTGCCACCAGCAGAGAACCAGGGGGTGGCGAAAAACTGTTTTTT,CATSREPGGGEKLFF
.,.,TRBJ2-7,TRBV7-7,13,TGTGCCAGCAGCCCCGGGGTGTCCTACGAGCAGTACTTC,CASSPGVSYEQYF
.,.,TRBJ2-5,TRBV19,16,TGTGCCAGTAGTATCCTCGGAATAGCGGAGGAAGAGACCCAGTACTTC,CASSILGIAEEETQYF
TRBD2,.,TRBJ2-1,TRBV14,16,TGTGCCAGCAGCCAAGAGATAATAGCGGGGGCAAATGAGCAGTTCTTC,CASSQEIIAGANEQFF
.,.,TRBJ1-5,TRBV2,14,TGTGCCAGCAGGACAGTCGATAGCAATCAGCCCCAGCATTTT,CASRTVDSNQPQHF
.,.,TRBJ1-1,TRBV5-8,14,TGTGCCAGCAGCCGTTGGGAGGGGAACACTGAAGCTTTCTTT,CASSRWEGNTEAFF
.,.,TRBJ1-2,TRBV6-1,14,TGTGCCAGCAACTCCGGGAGGGAGGTGCGGGGCTACACCTTC,CASNSGREVRGYTF
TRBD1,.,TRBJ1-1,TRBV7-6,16,TGTGCCAGCAGCTTAGAGACAGGGGCGGTGAACACTGAAGCTTTCTTT,CASSLETGAVNTEAFF
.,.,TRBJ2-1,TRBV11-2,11,TGTGCCAGCAGCCGACAGGATAAGCAGTTCTTC,CASSRQDKQFF
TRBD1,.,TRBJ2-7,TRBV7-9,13,TGTGCCAGCAGCTTAGAACAGGGGGGCGAGCAGTACTTC,CASSLEQGGEQYF
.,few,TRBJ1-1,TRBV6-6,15,TGTGCCAGCAGTTACGATAGTCGGGGAAACACTGAAGCTTTCTTT,CASSYDSRGNTEAFF
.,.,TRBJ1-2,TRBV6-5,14,TGTGCCAGCAACCCTGGGTTGGGGCCCTATGGCTACACCTTC,CASNPGLGPYGYTF
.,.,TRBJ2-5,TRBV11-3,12,TGTGCCAGCAGCTTAGATAGGGGGACCCAGTACTTC,CASSLDRGTQYF
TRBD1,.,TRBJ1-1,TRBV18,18,TGTGCCAGCTCACCGTCGTGGTCGTTCGACAGGGGGGACACTGAAGCTTTCTTT,CASSPSWSFDRGDTEAFF
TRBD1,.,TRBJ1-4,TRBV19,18,TGTGCCAGTAGTATAACCGGGACAGTTGGTGGTCCTGGTGAAAAACTGTTTTTT,CASSITGTVGGPGEKLFF
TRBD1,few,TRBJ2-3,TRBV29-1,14,TGCAGCGTTGGGACAGGGGGCGGCTCAGATACGCAGTATTTT,CSVGTGGGSDTQYF
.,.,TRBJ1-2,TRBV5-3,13,TGTGCCAGAAGCCCCAGGGGCATCTATGGCTACCCCTTC,CARSPRGIYGYPF
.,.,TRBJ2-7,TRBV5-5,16,TGTGCCAGCAGCCCCTTATCCGGACAGCGAACATACGAGCAGTACTTC,CASSPLSGQRTYEQYF
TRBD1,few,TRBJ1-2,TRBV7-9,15,TGTGCCAGCAGCCGACAGGGGACGGTCCCCTATGGCTACACCTTC,CASSRQGTVPYGYTF
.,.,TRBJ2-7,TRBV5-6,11,TGTGCCAGCAGCTTGAATTACGAGCAGTACTTC,CASSLNYEQYF
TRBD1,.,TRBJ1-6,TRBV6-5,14,TGTGCCAGCAAACTACGACAGGGTTATTCACCCCTCCACTTT,CASKLRQGYSPLHF
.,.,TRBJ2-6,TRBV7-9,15,TGTGCCAGCAGCGATGACCCAACTAAGCCCAACGTCCTGACTTTC,CASSDDPTKPNVLTF
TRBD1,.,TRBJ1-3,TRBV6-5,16,TGTGCCAGCAGTTCCTCAGGGGGCTACTCTGGAAACACCATATATTTT,CASSSSGGYSGNTIYF
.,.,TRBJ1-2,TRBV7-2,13,TGTGCCAGCAGCTTAGGTTGGCAGGATGGCTACACCTTC,CASSLGWQDGYTF
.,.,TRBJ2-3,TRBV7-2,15,TGTGCCAGCAGCTTGGCGGGGGCTAGCACAGATACGCAGTATTTT,CASSLAGASTDTQYF
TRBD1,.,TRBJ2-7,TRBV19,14,TGTGCCAGTAGTCTAGGGACAGAGACTTACGAGCAGTACTTC,CASSLGTETYEQYF
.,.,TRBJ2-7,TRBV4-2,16,TGTGCCAGCAGCCAAGCTCTATTCGACACCTCCTACGAGCAGTACTTC,CASSQALFDTSYEQYF
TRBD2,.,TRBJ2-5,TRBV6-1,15,TGTGCCAGCAGTGAAGCTAGCGGGGGGCAAGAGACCCAGTACTTC,CASSEASGGQETQYF
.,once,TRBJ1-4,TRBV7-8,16,TGTGCCAGCAGCCCTCTCGGTGGCAGGGTGAATGAAAAACTGTTTTTT,CASSPLGGRVNEKLFF
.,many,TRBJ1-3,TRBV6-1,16,TGCGCCAGCAGTGAGACTAGTCAGGTCTCTGGAAACACCATATATTTT,CASSETSQVSGNTIYF
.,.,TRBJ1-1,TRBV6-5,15,TGTGCCAGCAGATCGACGGACAGACAGAACACTGAAGCTTTCTTT,CASRSTDRQNTEAFF
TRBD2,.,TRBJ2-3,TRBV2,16,TGTGCCAGCAGCGGAAGGGTAGCGGGGATCACAGATACGCAGTATTTT,CASSGRVAGITDTQYF
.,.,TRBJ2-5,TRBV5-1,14,TGCGCCAGCAGCTTGGCGGGGATTTCGGAGACCCAGTACTTC,CASSLAGISETQYF